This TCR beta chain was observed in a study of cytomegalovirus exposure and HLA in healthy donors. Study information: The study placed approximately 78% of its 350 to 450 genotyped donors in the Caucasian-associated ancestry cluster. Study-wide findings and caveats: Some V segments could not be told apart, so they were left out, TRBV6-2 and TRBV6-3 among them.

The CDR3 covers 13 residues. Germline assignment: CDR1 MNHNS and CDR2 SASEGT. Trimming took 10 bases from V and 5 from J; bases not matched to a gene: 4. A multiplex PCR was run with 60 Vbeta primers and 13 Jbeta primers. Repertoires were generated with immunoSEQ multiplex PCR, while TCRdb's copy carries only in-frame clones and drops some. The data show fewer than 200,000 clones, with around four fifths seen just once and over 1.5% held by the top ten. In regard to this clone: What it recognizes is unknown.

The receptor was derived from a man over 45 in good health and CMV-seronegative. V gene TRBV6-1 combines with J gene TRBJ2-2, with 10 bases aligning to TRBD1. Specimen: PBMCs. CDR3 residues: CATRQGATGELFF. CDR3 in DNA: TGTGCCACTCGACAGGGGGCAACCGGGGAGCTGTTTTTT.